This TCR beta chain is from a study of blood T cell repertoires in COVID-19. Study-wide context: Sample material is recorded as cDNA or gDNA derived from T cells, B-cell-depleted T cells, or PBMCs.

The V and J ends lost 3 bases and 7 bases, in that order; junction bases with no gene match: 10. CDR3 length: 16 amino acids. Germline-derived CDR1 and CDR2 are SGHKS and YYEKEE (reference sequence). The cohort comprised adults aged 18 to 89 years residing in about two dozen US areas. The study recruited exposed participants who had met a COVID-19 case within 2 weeks before entry. Measured with immunoSEQ multiplex PCR; TCRdb has only the in-frame clones, and not every one. This sample has about 270,000 clones, with approximately 89% found just once. The gene calls are TRBV5-5 and TRBJ1-6, with 7 positions matching TRBD1. The source is a man aged 40-55 years who had been exposed to COVID-19. The sample taken for sequencing was PBMCs or T cells enriched from blood (not recorded which). The DNA for the CDR3 is TGTGCCAGCAGCTCCCAGCCGGGACAGAGAAATTCACCCCTCCACTTT. It is translated as CASSSQPGQRNSPLHF.